This T cell receptor beta chain was captured in a study of CD8+ T cells in alopecia areata. Overall study context: Tofacitinib therapy took 6 to 18 months; 6 months off drug came after.

Described treatment: oral pan-JAK inhibitor, 5-10 mg twice daily. From alopecia areata patients, lesional scalp punch biopsies and peripheral blood were collected. The CDR3 is 16 amino acids. CDR1 is LGHNA, CDR2 YSLEER, per germline. The junction had 6 bases not matched to a gene; V was cut back by 0 bases and J by 5 bases. Points from the study as a whole: Lesional scalp, notably in alopecia totalis/universalis, had clonality above that of normal scalp. Amid tofacitinib therapy, many expanded lesional clones stayed present in scalp and blood.

This clone was found a few times. Its antigen remains unidentified. RNA extraction and reverse transcription yielded cDNA as sequencing template. The method was immunoSEQ multiplex PCR; TCRdb's version includes in-frame clones alone and lacks a portion of them. The sample lists about 220,000 clones, more than 45% occurring once. The input for sequencing was CD4+ T cells sorted from blood, taken at week 4, from a patient treated with tofacitinib. This TCR came from a human donor with alopecia areata. The chain combines TRBV4-3 with TRBJ2-1; 8 bases align to TRBD2. CDR3 nucleotide sequence: TGCGCCAGCAGCCAAGATAAGCGGGGGAACAACAATGAGCAGTTCTTC. This sequence encodes CASSQDKRGNNNEQFF.